This TCR beta chain derives from a study of beta chain features in type 1 diabetes. Sequencing targeted expressed TCRB transcripts, as all isolated RNA had been reverse transcribed. Produced via immunoSEQ multiplex PCR; TCRdb's table is partial and in-frame only. The sample has 250,000 to 300,000 clones, 8% seen once. Trimming removed 4 bases from V and 0 bases from J, with 7 bases in between. The CDR3 length is 14 residues. In germline, CDR1 is MNHEY, CDR2 SMNVEV (reference sequence). The sequence was collected from a woman aged 18-35 years in good health. The sequenced material came from central memory CD4+ T cells from blood. The genes are TRBV27 and TRBJ1-3; D ambiguous. The CDR3 coding sequence is TGTGCCAGCAGTTCGGGCTACTCTGGAAACACCATATATTTT. This encodes CASSSGYSGNTIYF.